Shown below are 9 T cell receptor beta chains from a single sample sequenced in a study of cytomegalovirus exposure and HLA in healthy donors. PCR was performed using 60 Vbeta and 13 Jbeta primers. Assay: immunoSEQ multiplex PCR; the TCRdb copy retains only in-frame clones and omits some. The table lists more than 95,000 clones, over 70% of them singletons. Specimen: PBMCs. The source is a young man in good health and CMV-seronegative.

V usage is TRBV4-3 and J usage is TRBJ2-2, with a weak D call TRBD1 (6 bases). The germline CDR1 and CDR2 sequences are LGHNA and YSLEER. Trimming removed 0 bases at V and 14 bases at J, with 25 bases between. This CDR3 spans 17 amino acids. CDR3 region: CASSQEVQGQRNTNLFF. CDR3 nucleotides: TGCGCCAGCAGCCAAGAGGTCCAAGGACAGAGAAACACTAATCTGTTTTTT.

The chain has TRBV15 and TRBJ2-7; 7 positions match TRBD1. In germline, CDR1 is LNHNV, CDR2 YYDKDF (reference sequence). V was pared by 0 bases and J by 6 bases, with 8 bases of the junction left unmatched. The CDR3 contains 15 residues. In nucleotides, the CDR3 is TGTGCCACCAGCAGAGATTTGATAGGGACAGCCGAGCAGTACTTC. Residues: CATSRDLIGTAEQYF. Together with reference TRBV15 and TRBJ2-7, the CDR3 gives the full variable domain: DAMVIQNPRYQVTQFGKPVTLSCSQTLNHNVMYWYQQKSSQAPKLLFHYYDKDFNNEADTPDNFQSRRPNTSFCFLDIRSPGLGDTAMYLCATSRDLIGTAEQYFGPGTRLTVT.

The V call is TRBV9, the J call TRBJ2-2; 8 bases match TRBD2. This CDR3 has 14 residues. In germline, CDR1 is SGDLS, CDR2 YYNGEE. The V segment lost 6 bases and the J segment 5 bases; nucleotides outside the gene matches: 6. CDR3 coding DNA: TGTGCCAGCAACCGGGGGGGTGGTACCGGGGAGCTGTTTTTT. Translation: CASNRGGGTGELFF.

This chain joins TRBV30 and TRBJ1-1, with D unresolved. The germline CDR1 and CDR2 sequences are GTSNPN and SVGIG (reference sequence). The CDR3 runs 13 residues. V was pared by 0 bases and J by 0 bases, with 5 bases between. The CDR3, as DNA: TGTGCCTGGAGTGTAACAATGAACACTGAAGCTTTCTTT. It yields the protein CAWSVTMNTEAFF.

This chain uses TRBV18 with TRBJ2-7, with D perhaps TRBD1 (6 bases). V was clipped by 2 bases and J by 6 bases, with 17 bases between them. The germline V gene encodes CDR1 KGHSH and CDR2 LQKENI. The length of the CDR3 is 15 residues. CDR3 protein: CASSPTGQSLGEQYF. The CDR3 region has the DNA TGTGCCAGCTCACCAACAGGACAGAGCCTGGGCGAGCAGTACTTC.

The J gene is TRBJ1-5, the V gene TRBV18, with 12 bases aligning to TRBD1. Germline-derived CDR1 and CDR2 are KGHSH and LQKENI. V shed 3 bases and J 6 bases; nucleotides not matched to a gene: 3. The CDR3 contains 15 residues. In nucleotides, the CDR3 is TGTGCCAGCTCACCGGGACAGGGGGCGTTTCAGCCCCAGCATTTT. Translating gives CASSPGQGAFQPQHF. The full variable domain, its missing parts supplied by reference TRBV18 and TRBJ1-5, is NAGVMQNPRHLVRRRGQEARLRCSPMKGHSHVYWYRQLPEEGLKFMVYLQKENIIDESGMPKERFSAEFPKEGPSILRIQQVVRGDSAAYFCASSPGQGAFQPQHFGDGTRLSIL.

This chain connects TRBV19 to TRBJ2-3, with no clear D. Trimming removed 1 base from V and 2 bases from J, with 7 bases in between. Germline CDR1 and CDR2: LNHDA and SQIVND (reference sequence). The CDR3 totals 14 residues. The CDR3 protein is CASSIAGFTDTQYF. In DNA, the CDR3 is TGTGCCAGTAGTATAGCCGGGTTCACAGATACGCAGTATTTT.

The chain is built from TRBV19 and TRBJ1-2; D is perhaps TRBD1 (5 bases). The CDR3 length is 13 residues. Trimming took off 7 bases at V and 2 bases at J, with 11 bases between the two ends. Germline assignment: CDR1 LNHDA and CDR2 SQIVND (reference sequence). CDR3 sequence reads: CASTLDKNYGYTF. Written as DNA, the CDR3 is TGTGCCAGTACATTGGACAAGAACTATGGCTACACCTTC.

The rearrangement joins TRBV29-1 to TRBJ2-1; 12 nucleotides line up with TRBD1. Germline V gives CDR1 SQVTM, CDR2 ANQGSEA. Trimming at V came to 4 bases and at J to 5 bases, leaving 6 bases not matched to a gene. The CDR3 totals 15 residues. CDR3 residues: CSVGDRGPTNNEQFF. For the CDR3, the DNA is TGCAGCGTTGGGGACAGGGGGCCTACCAACAATGAGCAGTTCTTC.